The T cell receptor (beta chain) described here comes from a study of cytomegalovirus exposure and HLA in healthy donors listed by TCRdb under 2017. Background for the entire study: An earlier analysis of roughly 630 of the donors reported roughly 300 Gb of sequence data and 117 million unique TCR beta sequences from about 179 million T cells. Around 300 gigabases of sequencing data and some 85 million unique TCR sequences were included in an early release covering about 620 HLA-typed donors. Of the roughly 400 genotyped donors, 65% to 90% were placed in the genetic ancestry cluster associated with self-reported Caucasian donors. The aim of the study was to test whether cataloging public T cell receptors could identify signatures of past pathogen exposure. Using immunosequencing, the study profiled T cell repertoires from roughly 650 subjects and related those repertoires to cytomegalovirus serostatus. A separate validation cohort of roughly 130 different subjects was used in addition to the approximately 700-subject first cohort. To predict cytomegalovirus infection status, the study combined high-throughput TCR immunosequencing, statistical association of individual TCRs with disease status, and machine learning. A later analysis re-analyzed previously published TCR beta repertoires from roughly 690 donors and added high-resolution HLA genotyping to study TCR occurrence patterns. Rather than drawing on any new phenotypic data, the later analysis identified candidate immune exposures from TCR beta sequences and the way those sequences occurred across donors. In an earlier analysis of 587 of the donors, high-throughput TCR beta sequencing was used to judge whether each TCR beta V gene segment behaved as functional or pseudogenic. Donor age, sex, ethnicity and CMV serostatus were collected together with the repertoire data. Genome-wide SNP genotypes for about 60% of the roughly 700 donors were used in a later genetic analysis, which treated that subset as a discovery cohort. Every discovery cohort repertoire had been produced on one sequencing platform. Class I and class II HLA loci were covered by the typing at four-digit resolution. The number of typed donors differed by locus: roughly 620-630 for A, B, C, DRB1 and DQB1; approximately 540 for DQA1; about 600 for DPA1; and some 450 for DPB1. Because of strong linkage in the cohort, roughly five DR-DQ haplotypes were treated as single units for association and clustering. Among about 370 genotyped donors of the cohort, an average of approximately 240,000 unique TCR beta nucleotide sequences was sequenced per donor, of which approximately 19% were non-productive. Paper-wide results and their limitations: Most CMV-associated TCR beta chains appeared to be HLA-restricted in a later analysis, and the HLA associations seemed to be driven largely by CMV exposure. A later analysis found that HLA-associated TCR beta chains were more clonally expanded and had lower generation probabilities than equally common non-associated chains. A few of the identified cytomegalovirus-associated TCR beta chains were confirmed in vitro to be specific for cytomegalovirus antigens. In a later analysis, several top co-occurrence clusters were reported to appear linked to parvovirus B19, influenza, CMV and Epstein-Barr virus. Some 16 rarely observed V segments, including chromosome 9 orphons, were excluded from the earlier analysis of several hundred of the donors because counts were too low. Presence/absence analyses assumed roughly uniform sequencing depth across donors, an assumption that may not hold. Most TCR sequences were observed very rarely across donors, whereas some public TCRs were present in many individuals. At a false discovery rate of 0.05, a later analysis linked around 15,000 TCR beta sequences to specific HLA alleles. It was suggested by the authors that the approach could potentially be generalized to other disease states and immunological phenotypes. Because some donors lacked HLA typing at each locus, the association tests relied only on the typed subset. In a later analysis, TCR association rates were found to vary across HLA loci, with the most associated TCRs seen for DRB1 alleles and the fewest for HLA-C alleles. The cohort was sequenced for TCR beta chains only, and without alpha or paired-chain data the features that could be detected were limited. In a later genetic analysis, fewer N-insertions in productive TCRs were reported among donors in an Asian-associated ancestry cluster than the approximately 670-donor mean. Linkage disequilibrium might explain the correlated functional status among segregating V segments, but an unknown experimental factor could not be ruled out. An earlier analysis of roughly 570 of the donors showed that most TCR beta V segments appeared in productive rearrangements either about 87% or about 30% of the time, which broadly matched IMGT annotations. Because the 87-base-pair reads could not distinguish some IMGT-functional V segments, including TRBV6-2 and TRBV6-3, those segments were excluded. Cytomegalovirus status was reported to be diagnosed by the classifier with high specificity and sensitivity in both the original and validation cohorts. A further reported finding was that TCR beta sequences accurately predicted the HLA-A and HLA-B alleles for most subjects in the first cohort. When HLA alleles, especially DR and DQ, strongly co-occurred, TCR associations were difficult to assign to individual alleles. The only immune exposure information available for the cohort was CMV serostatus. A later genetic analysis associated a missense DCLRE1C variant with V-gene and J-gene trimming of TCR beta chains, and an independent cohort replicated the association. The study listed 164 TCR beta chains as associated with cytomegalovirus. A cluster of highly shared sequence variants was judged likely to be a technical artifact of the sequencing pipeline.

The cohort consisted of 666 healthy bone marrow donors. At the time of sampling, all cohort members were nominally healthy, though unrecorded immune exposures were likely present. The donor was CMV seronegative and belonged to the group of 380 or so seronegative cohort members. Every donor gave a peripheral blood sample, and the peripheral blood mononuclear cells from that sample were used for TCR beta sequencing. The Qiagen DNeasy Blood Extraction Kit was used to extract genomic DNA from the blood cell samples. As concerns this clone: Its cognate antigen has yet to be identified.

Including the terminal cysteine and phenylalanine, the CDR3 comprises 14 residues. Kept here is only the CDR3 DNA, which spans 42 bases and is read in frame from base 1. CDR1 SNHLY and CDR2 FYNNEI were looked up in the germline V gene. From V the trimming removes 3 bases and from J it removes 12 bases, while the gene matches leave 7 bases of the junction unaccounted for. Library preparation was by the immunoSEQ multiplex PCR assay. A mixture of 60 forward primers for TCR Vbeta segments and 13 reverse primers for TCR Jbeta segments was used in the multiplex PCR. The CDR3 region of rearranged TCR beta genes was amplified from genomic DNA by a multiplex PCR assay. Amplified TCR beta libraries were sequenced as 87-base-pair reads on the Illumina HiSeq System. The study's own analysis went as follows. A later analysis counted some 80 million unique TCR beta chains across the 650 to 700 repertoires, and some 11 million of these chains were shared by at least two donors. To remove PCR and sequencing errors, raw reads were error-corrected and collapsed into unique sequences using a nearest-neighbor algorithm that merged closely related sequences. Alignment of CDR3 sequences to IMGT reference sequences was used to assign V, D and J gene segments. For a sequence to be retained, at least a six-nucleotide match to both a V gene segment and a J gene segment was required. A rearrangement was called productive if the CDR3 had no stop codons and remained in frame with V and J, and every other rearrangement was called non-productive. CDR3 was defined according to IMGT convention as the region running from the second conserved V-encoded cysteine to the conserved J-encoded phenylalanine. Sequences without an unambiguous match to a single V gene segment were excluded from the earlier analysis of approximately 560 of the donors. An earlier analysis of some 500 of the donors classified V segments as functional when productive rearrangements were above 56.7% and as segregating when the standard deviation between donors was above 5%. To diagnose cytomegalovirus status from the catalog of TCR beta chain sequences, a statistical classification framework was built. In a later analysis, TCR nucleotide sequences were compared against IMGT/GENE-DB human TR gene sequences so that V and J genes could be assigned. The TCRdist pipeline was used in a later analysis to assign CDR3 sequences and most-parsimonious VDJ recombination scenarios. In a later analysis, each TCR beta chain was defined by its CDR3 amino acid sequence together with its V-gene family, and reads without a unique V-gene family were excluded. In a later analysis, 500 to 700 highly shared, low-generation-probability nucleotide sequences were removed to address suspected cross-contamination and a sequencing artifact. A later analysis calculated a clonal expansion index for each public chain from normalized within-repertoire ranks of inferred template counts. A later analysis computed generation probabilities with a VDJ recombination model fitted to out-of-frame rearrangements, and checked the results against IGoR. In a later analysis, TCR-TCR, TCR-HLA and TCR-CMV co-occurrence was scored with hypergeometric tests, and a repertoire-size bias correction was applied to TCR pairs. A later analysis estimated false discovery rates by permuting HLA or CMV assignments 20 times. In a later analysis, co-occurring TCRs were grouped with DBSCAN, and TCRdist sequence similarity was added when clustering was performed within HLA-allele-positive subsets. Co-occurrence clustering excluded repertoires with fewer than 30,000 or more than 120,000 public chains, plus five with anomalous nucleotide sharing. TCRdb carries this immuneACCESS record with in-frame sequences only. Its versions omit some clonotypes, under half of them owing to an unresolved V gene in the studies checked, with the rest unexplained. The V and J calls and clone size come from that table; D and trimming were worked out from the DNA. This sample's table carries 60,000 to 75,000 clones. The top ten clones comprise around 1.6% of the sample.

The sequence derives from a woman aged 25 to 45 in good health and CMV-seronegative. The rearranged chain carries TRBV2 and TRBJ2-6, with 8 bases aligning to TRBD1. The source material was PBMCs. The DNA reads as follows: TGTGCCAGCAGTGATATTTCAGGGGGCTCCGTCCTGACTTTC. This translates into CASSDISGGSVLTF.